These 14 T cell receptor beta chains were all obtained from the same sample, sequenced in a study of cytomegalovirus exposure and HLA in healthy donors. The PCR employed 60 Vbeta primers together with 13 Jbeta primers. Libraries were prepared by immunoSEQ multiplex PCR; TCRdb keeps only in-frame clonotypes and omits some of them. This specimen shows about 39,000 clones; the ten leading clones hold approximately 2.9%. The sequenced sample consisted of PBMCs. Receptors were obtained from a woman in her thirties in good health and CMV-seropositive.

The chain carries TRBV28 and TRBJ2-6, with D possibly TRBD2 on 5 matching bases. Germline V gene data show CDR1 as MDHEN and CDR2 as SYDVKM. CDR3 length: 15 amino acids. The V end lost 10 bases, the J end lost 0 bases, and 13 bases lay between the germline ends. CDR3 DNA: TGTGCCACTCAAGGAGGTCCCTCTGGGGCCAACGTCCTGACTTTC. Amino acid sequence: CATQGGPSGANVLTF.

The chain couples TRBV5-1 to TRBJ2-5; 10 bases are a match to TRBD1. Judging by the DNA end, TRBJ2-7 fits better; the J call may be wrong. Germline CDR1 reads SGHRS; CDR2 reads YFSETQ. The CDR3 extends over 14 amino acids. The CDR3 loop is CASRAPGQGYEQYF. Here the CDR3 DNA reads TGCGCCAGCAGAGCGCCGGGACAGGGGTACGAGCAGTACTTC.

V gene TRBV11-2 combines with J gene TRBJ1-1; TRBD1 aligns across 7 bases. Germline lookup yields CDR1 SGHAT and CDR2 FQNNGV. This CDR3 has 14 amino acids. The junction had 2 bases not matched to a gene; V was cut back by 3 bases and J by 1 base. The CDR3 reads CASSFRDRNTEAFF. In DNA, the CDR3 is TGTGCCAGCAGCTTCCGGGACAGGAACACTGAAGCTTTCTTT.

The J gene is TRBJ1-2, the V gene TRBV18, with 8 bases aligning to TRBD1. The CDR3 runs 14 residues. J lost 8 bases, V lost 5 bases, and 10 bases had no gene match. CDR1 is KGHSH and CDR2 is LQKENI in the germline V gene. The CDR3 sequence is CASSSSGGSGGYTF. CDR3 nucleotides: TGTGCCAGCTCATCTTCAGGGGGCTCTGGGGGCTACACCTTC.

The V gene is TRBV7-9, the J gene TRBJ1-2; 8 nucleotides agree with TRBD1. Germline CDR1 SEHNR, CDR2 FQNEAQ (reference sequence). The CDR3 spans 15 residues. The J segment lost 4 bases and the V segment lost 1 base, leaving 5 bases of the junction unmatched. CDR3 DNA: TGTGCCAGCAGCTTAGTGCTCGGACAGGGCTATGGCTACACCTTC. It translates to CASSLVLGQGYGYTF.

The chain joins TRBV5-7 to TRBJ1-1, with D unresolved. TRBV5-7 is identified as an open reading frame with a role that is uncertain. The length of the CDR3 is 14 residues. V lost 0 bases and J 7 bases, leaving 13 bases between the germline ends. Here the CDR3 reads CASSLVRRLIEAFF. CDR3 sequence (DNA): TGTGCCAGCAGCTTGGTTCGGAGATTAATTGAAGCTTTCTTT.

This chain uses TRBV5-1 with TRBJ1-3; D is uncertain. Germline values: CDR1 SGHRS, CDR2 YFSETQ. The ends were cut back, 4 bases at V and 0 bases at J, with 11 bases in the middle. This CDR3 spans 15 amino acids. As DNA, the CDR3 is TGCGCCAGCAGCCCCCCCTCCGGCTCTGGAAACACCATATATTTT. Translation gives CASSPPSGSGNTIYF.

J is TRBJ1-1 and V is TRBV14; TRBD1 is a possible D gene (6 bases). Looked up from germline, CDR1 is SGHDN and CDR2 is FVKESK. This CDR3 spans 13 amino acids. V lost 4 bases and J 4 bases, leaving 10 bases between the germline ends. CDR3 sequence: CASSRDISTEAFF. The CDR3 nucleotides read TGTGCCAGCAGCCGGGACATATCCACTGAAGCTTTCTTT.

V and J are TRBV5-1 and TRBJ2-1, with 7 bases aligning to TRBD2. Germline loops: CDR1 SGHRS, CDR2 YFSETQ. CDR3 size: 16 residues. V was clipped by 4 bases and J by 7 bases; unmatched bases: 14. The CDR3 is CASSPPGLAGGNEQFF. CDR3 nucleotides: TGCGCCAGCAGCCCCCCGGGTTTAGCGGGCGGAAATGAGCAGTTCTTC.

The CDR3 DNA is TGCGCCAGTTCCGCAGGGGGCGCGAATCAGCCCCAGCATTTT. This encodes CASSAGGANQPQHF. The chain uses TRBV23-1 and TRBJ1-5; the match to TRBD1 covers 8 bases. TRBV23-1 is labeled an ORF, and its function is uncertain. The CDR3 is made up of 14 amino acids. V shed 9 bases and J 4 bases; nucleotides not matched to a gene: 8.

The V and J genes are TRBV7-2 and TRBJ2-1; perhaps TRBD1 as D (6 bases). Trimming left V 7 bases short and J 0 bases short, with 13 bases between. CDR1 and CDR2 from the germline V gene are SGHTA and FQGNSA. This CDR3 has 15 residues. Here the CDR3 DNA reads TGTGCCAGCATCCAAGACAGGTACTCCTACAATGAGCAGTTCTTC. Protein sequence: CASIQDRYSYNEQFF.

This sequence joins TRBV29-1 and TRBJ1-2; D perhaps matches TRBD1 (6 bases). Germline CDR1 reads SQVTM; CDR2 reads ANQGSEA. The CDR3 is 14 residues long. The V end lost 4 bases, the J end lost 2 bases, and 14 bases lay between the germline ends. CDR3 sequence reads: CSVAATTGNYGYTF. CDR3 in DNA: TGCAGCGTTGCGGCTACTACAGGGAACTATGGCTACACCTTC.

The rearrangement joins TRBV10-3 to TRBJ1-5, with 7 bases matching TRBD1. Germline-derived CDR1 and CDR2 are ENHRY and SYGVKD. This CDR3 is 13 amino acids long. The V gene end was trimmed by 8 bases and the J gene end by 7 bases; junction bases not matched to a gene: 8. For the CDR3, the DNA is TGTGCCATCGTTAGACAGGGAGACCAGCCCCAGCATTTT. It translates to CAIVRQGDQPQHF.

This chain links TRBV2 with TRBJ2-5; 9 bases fit TRBD1. This CDR3 comprises 13 residues. Germline loops: CDR1 SNHLY, CDR2 FYNNEI. The ends lost 7 bases at V and 5 bases at J; junction bases unmatched: 5. The CDR3 protein is CASKQGAEETQYF. Here the CDR3 DNA reads TGTGCCAGCAAACAGGGGGCGGAGGAGACCCAGTACTTC.